Listed below are T cell receptor beta chains from one sample, sequenced in a study of T-cell reconstitution after alpha-beta-depleted transplantation in children. TCRdb independently ran MiXCR on the PCR reads; one entry per CDR3 protein. The table shows about 400,000 distinct CDR3 sequences, with roughly 22% occurring only once. The sample here was PBMCs from the stem cell graft donor, taken from the stem cell graft. The receptors originated from a human donor who donated a stem cell graft to a child with acute myeloid leukemia. Each CDR3 is given with its conserved first and last residue. Fields, in order: J gene, D gene, clone size, V gene, CDR3 DNA, CDR3 protein. D genes are given only for firm matches. Clone sizes are given selectively: once, few, many, or a class where the clone is expanded.

j_call: TRBJ1-2
d_call: .
clone_size: many
v_call: TRBV7-6
cdr3_nt: TGTGCCAGCAGCACCGAACCCGGGTTTTCCTATGGCTACACCTTC
cdr3_aa: CASSTEPGFSYGYTF

j_call: TRBJ2-1
d_call: .
clone_size: few
v_call: TRBV12-3/TRBV12-4
cdr3_nt: TGTGCCAGCAGTTTACTAAGTGGAGAAATTAGAGAGCAGTTCTTC
cdr3_aa: CASSLLSGEIREQFF

j_call: TRBJ2-2
d_call: TRBD2
clone_size: few
v_call: TRBV7-2
cdr3_nt: TGTGCCAGCAGCTTAGGTAGCGGGGTCACCGGGGAGCTGTTTTTT
cdr3_aa: CASSLGSGVTGELFF

j_call: TRBJ2-5
d_call: TRBD2
clone_size: .
v_call: TRBV4-2
cdr3_nt: TGTGCCAGCAGCCCAGCCGCCCAGCGGGAGGGAACCCAGTACTTC
cdr3_aa: CASSPAAQREGTQYF

j_call: TRBJ1-1
d_call: TRBD1
clone_size: few
v_call: TRBV10-3
cdr3_nt: TGTGCCACCGATCCAGGGCAGGGGGACGCAGCTTTCTTT
cdr3_aa: CATDPGQGDAAFF

j_call: TRBJ2-3
d_call: TRBD2
clone_size: few
v_call: TRBV10-3
cdr3_nt: TGTGCCATCAGTGAAGGAAGCGGGAGTATTTCGGATACGCAGTATTTT
cdr3_aa: CAISEGSGSISDTQYF

j_call: TRBJ2-2
d_call: .
clone_size: few
v_call: TRBV29-1
cdr3_nt: TGCAGCGTCGAGCCATCACCCGGGGAGCTGTTTTTT
cdr3_aa: CSVEPSPGELFF

j_call: TRBJ2-5
d_call: .
clone_size: many
v_call: TRBV20-1
cdr3_nt: TGCAGTGCTAGAGATACCGGGACACCGGCGACCCAGTACTTC
cdr3_aa: CSARDTGTPATQYF

j_call: TRBJ2-1
d_call: TRBD2
clone_size: few
v_call: TRBV6-5
cdr3_nt: TGTGCCAGCAGAACTTCGGGACTAGCGGATGAGCAGTTCTTC
cdr3_aa: CASRTSGLADEQFF

j_call: TRBJ2-2
d_call: .
clone_size: few
v_call: TRBV7-3
cdr3_nt: TGTGCCAGCAGCTTTGACGGAGGGAGCACCGGGGAGCTGTTTTTT
cdr3_aa: CASSFDGGSTGELFF

j_call: TRBJ1-4
d_call: .
clone_size: .
v_call: TRBV12-3/TRBV12-4
cdr3_nt: TGTGCCAGCAGCTTGGGGAGTTCAACTAATGAAAAACTGTTTTTT
cdr3_aa: CASSLGSSTNEKLFF

j_call: TRBJ1-2
d_call: .
clone_size: few
v_call: TRBV2
cdr3_nt: TGTGCCAGCCCCACCTACACCTTC
cdr3_aa: CASPTYTF

j_call: TRBJ2-1
d_call: TRBD2
clone_size: many
v_call: TRBV15
cdr3_nt: TGTGCCACCAGCAGAGACTCGGGACTAGGCTACAATGAGCAGTTCTTC
cdr3_aa: CATSRDSGLGYNEQFF

j_call: TRBJ2-3
d_call: .
clone_size: few
v_call: TRBV27
cdr3_nt: TGTGCCAGCAGTTACAGCCTTTCTAGCACAGATACGCAGTATTTT
cdr3_aa: CASSYSLSSTDTQYF

j_call: TRBJ2-5
d_call: TRBD1
clone_size: many
v_call: TRBV20-1
cdr3_nt: TGCAGTGCTAGGGACAGGATAAACGTGGAGACCCAGTACTTC
cdr3_aa: CSARDRINVETQYF

j_call: TRBJ2-1
d_call: TRBD2
clone_size: few
v_call: TRBV6-5
cdr3_nt: TGTGCCAGCAGTTTCTCGGGACTAGCGGACAATGAGCAGTTCTTC
cdr3_aa: CASSFSGLADNEQFF

j_call: TRBJ2-1
d_call: TRBD2
clone_size: .
v_call: TRBV5-1
cdr3_nt: TGCGCCAGCAGCTTCCGGGGGGGACTCGGTAATGAGCAGTTCTTC
cdr3_aa: CASSFRGGLGNEQFF

j_call: TRBJ2-1
d_call: .
clone_size: few
v_call: TRBV7-2
cdr3_nt: TGTGCCAGCAGCTTAGAAAGAGGGCTCTACAATGAGCAGTTCTTC
cdr3_aa: CASSLERGLYNEQFF

j_call: TRBJ2-5
d_call: .
clone_size: .
v_call: TRBV24-1
cdr3_nt: TGTGCCACCAGTGATCCCCAAGAGACCCAGTACTTC
cdr3_aa: CATSDPQETQYF

j_call: TRBJ2-3
d_call: .
clone_size: .
v_call: TRBV29-1
cdr3_nt: TGCAGCGTTGAAGGACCGACGGACCGGCCACACCCAGATACGCAGTATTTT
cdr3_aa: CSVEGPTDRPHPDTQYF

j_call: TRBJ2-3
d_call: .
clone_size: many
v_call: TRBV20-1
cdr3_nt: TGCAGTGCTAGATGGGGAGGAGGAGATACGCAGTATTTT
cdr3_aa: CSARWGGGDTQYF

j_call: TRBJ1-5
d_call: TRBD1
clone_size: medium-sized
v_call: TRBV29-1
cdr3_nt: TGCAGCGTTCTGACAGGGGATATCAATCAGCCCCAGCATTTT
cdr3_aa: CSVLTGDINQPQHF

j_call: TRBJ2-3
d_call: .
clone_size: .
v_call: TRBV29-1
cdr3_nt: TGCAGCGGCAGGGATGGCGGTGATACGCAGTATTTT
cdr3_aa: CSGRDGGDTQYF

j_call: TRBJ2-7
d_call: .
clone_size: many
v_call: TRBV20-1
cdr3_nt: TGCAGTGCTAAGGACTCGAGGGAGCAGTACTTC
cdr3_aa: CSAKDSREQYF

j_call: TRBJ2-5
d_call: .
clone_size: .
v_call: TRBV9
cdr3_nt: TGTGCCAGCAGCGGCCTGGGAGAGACCCAGTACTTC
cdr3_aa: CASSGLGETQYF

j_call: TRBJ2-3
d_call: .
clone_size: many
v_call: TRBV11-1
cdr3_nt: TGTGCCAGCAGCTTAGAGGCGGGGTTCACAGATACGCAGTATTTT
cdr3_aa: CASSLEAGFTDTQYF

j_call: TRBJ2-1
d_call: TRBD2
clone_size: few
v_call: TRBV6-1
cdr3_nt: TGTGCCAGCAGTACCGCAACGGGACTACTCTACAATGAGCAGTTCTTC
cdr3_aa: CASSTATGLLYNEQFF

j_call: TRBJ2-2
d_call: .
clone_size: .
v_call: TRBV10-3
cdr3_nt: TGTGCCATCAACGGGGCGAACACCGGGGAGCTGTTTTTT
cdr3_aa: CAINGANTGELFF

j_call: TRBJ2-7
d_call: .
clone_size: .
v_call: TRBV29-1
cdr3_nt: TGCAGCGTTGCCCTCTCTACCGAGCAGTACTTC
cdr3_aa: CSVALSTEQYF

j_call: TRBJ1-1
d_call: .
clone_size: .
v_call: TRBV11-2
cdr3_nt: TGTGCCAGCAGCTTTTCTTCGACCCTCAACACTGAAGCTTTCTTT
cdr3_aa: CASSFSSTLNTEAFF

j_call: TRBJ1-1
d_call: .
clone_size: few
v_call: TRBV12-3/TRBV12-4
cdr3_nt: TGTGCCAGCAGTTTAGGGACAGAGCCCTTCTTT
cdr3_aa: CASSLGTEPFF

j_call: TRBJ1-5
d_call: .
clone_size: few
v_call: TRBV29-1
cdr3_nt: TGCAGCGTTGCCCAGGAGGGGGACACCAATCAGCCCCAGCATTTT
cdr3_aa: CSVAQEGDTNQPQHF

j_call: TRBJ2-7
d_call: .
clone_size: few
v_call: TRBV11-3
cdr3_nt: TGTGCCAGCAGCTTAGCAAGACAGGTCCGCTACGAGCAGTACTTC
cdr3_aa: CASSLARQVRYEQYF

j_call: TRBJ2-5
d_call: .
clone_size: few
v_call: TRBV28
cdr3_nt: TGTGCCAGCACCCAGGGTAGGGATGAGACCCAGTACTTC
cdr3_aa: CASTQGRDETQYF

j_call: TRBJ2-1
d_call: TRBD1
clone_size: .
v_call: TRBV20-1
cdr3_nt: TGCAGTGCTACGAACGGGACAGGGGTCCTGACGCAGTTCTTC
cdr3_aa: CSATNGTGVLTQFF

j_call: TRBJ2-1
d_call: TRBD2
clone_size: .
v_call: TRBV25-1
cdr3_nt: TGTGCCAGCAGTGAATCCCCTCTGGGGGGGATGGTAGGCGATGAGCAGTTCTTC
cdr3_aa: CASSESPLGGMVGDEQFF

j_call: TRBJ2-7
d_call: TRBD2
clone_size: many
v_call: TRBV27
cdr3_nt: TGTGCCAGCAGTTTAGCGGGAGGGGTATCCTACGAGCAGTACTTC
cdr3_aa: CASSLAGGVSYEQYF

j_call: TRBJ1-5
d_call: .
clone_size: .
v_call: TRBV29-1
cdr3_nt: TGCATCAAGGGTTCGGATCAGCCCCAGCATTTT
cdr3_aa: CIKGSDQPQHF

j_call: TRBJ2-1
d_call: .
clone_size: few
v_call: TRBV20-1
cdr3_nt: TGCAGTGCTAGAGAGTCCCACGGGAGAGTCTTTAATGAGCAGTTCTTC
cdr3_aa: CSARESHGRVFNEQFF

j_call: TRBJ2-1
d_call: TRBD1
clone_size: .
v_call: TRBV5-1
cdr3_nt: TGCGCCAGCAGCTTGGAGGGACAGGGCGCGGTGAATGAGCAGTTCTTC
cdr3_aa: CASSLEGQGAVNEQFF

j_call: TRBJ2-1
d_call: .
clone_size: .
v_call: TRBV20-1
cdr3_nt: TGCAGTGCGCCTGGACAGGGAGGGTTCTCCTACAATGAGCAGTTCTTC
cdr3_aa: CSAPGQGGFSYNEQFF

j_call: TRBJ1-1
d_call: .
clone_size: .
v_call: TRBV20-1
cdr3_nt: TGCAGTGCTAGAGATCAGGCAGGCTCGGCTGAAGCTTTCTTT
cdr3_aa: CSARDQAGSAEAFF

j_call: TRBJ2-5
d_call: .
clone_size: .
v_call: TRBV5-1
cdr3_nt: TGCGCCAGCAGCCTACGTACTAGTGCGGAGACCCAGTACTTC
cdr3_aa: CASSLRTSAETQYF

j_call: TRBJ2-5
d_call: .
clone_size: .
v_call: TRBV20-1
cdr3_nt: TGCAGTGCTAGCACCAGGGGGCGCGGGGGTCAAGAGACCCAGTACTTC
cdr3_aa: CSASTRGRGGQETQYF

j_call: TRBJ2-7
d_call: .
clone_size: .
v_call: TRBV27
cdr3_nt: TGTGCCAGCAGCCCGCAGGGGTCCTCCTACGAGCAGTACTTC
cdr3_aa: CASSPQGSSYEQYF

j_call: TRBJ2-1
d_call: .
clone_size: few
v_call: TRBV3-1
cdr3_nt: TGTGCCAGCAGCCAATGGAATGAGCAGTTCTTC
cdr3_aa: CASSQWNEQFF

j_call: TRBJ2-7
d_call: .
clone_size: .
v_call: TRBV2
cdr3_nt: TGTGCCAGCATTCCGGGACCCCGCTCCTACGAGCAGTACTTC
cdr3_aa: CASIPGPRSYEQYF

j_call: TRBJ2-1
d_call: .
clone_size: .
v_call: TRBV10-3
cdr3_nt: TGTGCCATCAGTGAACCGGGGTCCAATGAGCAGTTCTTC
cdr3_aa: CAISEPGSNEQFF

j_call: TRBJ2-3
d_call: .
clone_size: few
v_call: TRBV12-3/TRBV12-4
cdr3_nt: TGTGCCAGCAGTTTACAGGGGCCCCCAGATACGCAGTATTTT
cdr3_aa: CASSLQGPPDTQYF

j_call: TRBJ2-1
d_call: .
clone_size: .
v_call: TRBV7-9
cdr3_nt: TGTGCCAGCTCCTCCAGCCAACCCAATGAGCAGTTCTTC
cdr3_aa: CASSSSQPNEQFF

j_call: TRBJ1-1
d_call: TRBD1
clone_size: few
v_call: TRBV12-3/TRBV12-4
cdr3_nt: TGTGCCAGCAGCTTGACAGGGGGCAGGAGTACTGAAGCTTTCTTT
cdr3_aa: CASSLTGGRSTEAFF

j_call: TRBJ2-1
d_call: .
clone_size: .
v_call: TRBV4-1
cdr3_nt: TGCGCCAGCAGCCAAGATTCGGGCGGGACCTACAATGAGCAGTTCTTC
cdr3_aa: CASSQDSGGTYNEQFF

j_call: TRBJ1-2
d_call: .
clone_size: .
v_call: TRBV27
cdr3_nt: TGTGCCAGCACCACCTTCCAGGGTTCGGGGGGCTACACCTTC
cdr3_aa: CASTTFQGSGGYTF

j_call: TRBJ2-3
d_call: TRBD2
clone_size: .
v_call: TRBV11-2
cdr3_nt: TGTGCCAGCAGCTTCGAACTAGCGGGCACTAGCACAGATACGCAGTATTTT
cdr3_aa: CASSFELAGTSTDTQYF

j_call: TRBJ1-3
d_call: .
clone_size: .
v_call: TRBV12-3/TRBV12-4
cdr3_nt: TGTGCCAGCGCAGGGGTCTCCGGAAACACCATATATTTT
cdr3_aa: CASAGVSGNTIYF

j_call: TRBJ1-3
d_call: .
clone_size: few
v_call: TRBV4-3
cdr3_nt: TGCGCCAGCAGCCAAGTCATAGGGGGAAACACCATATATTTT
cdr3_aa: CASSQVIGGNTIYF

j_call: TRBJ1-1
d_call: .
clone_size: many
v_call: TRBV29-1
cdr3_nt: TGCAGCGTTGTAGGGTTCGGCACTGAAGCTTTCTTT
cdr3_aa: CSVVGFGTEAFF

j_call: TRBJ2-7
d_call: .
clone_size: many
v_call: TRBV28
cdr3_nt: TGTGCCAGCAGTTTATTCGGCGGGGACCTCGGCGAGCAGTACTTC
cdr3_aa: CASSLFGGDLGEQYF

j_call: TRBJ1-4
d_call: TRBD1
clone_size: .
v_call: TRBV25-1
cdr3_nt: TGTGCCAGCAGTGAATATCTAGCGGGACAGGGGAATGAAAAACTGTTTTTT
cdr3_aa: CASSEYLAGQGNEKLFF